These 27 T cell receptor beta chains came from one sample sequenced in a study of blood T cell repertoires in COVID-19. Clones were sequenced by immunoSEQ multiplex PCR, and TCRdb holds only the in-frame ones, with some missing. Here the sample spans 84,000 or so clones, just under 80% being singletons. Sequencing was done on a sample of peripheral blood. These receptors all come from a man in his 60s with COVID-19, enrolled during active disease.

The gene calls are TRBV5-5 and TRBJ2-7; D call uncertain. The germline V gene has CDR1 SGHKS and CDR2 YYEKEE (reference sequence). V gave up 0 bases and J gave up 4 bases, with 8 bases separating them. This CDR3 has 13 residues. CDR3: CASSLATGYEQYF. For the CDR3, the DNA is TGTGCCAGCAGCTTGGCCACCGGTTACGAGCAGTACTTC. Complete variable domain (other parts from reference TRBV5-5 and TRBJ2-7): DAGVTQSPTHLIKTRGQQVTLRCSPISGHKSVSWYQQVLGQGPQFIFQYYEKEERGRGNFPDRFSARQFPNYSSELNVNALLLGDSALYLCASSLATGYEQYFGPGTRLTVT.

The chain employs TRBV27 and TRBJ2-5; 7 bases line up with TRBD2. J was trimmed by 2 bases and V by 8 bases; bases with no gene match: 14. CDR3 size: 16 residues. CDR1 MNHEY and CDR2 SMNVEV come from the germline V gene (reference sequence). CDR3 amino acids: CASGGVTGLGQETQYF. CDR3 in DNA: TGTGCCAGCGGGGGGGTGACTGGCTTAGGGCAAGAGACCCAGTACTTC.

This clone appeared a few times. The CDR3 sequence: CASSLAAGGGTDTQYF. The CDR3 DNA reads TGTGCCAGCAGCTTAGCGGCGGGGGGAGGAACAGATACGCAGTATTTT. This chain joins TRBV7-3 and TRBJ2-3; TRBD2 matches at 8 bases. This CDR3 comprises 16 residues. Germline-derived CDR1 and CDR2 are SGHTA and FQGTGA. J gave up 3 bases and V 2 bases, and 7 bases lay outside the gene matches.

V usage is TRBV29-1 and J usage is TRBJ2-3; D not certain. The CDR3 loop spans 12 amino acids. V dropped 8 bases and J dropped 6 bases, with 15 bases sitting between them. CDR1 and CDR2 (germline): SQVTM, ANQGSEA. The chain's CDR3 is CSPDSTTDTQYF. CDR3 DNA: TGCAGCCCTGACTCCACCACGGATACGCAGTATTTT.

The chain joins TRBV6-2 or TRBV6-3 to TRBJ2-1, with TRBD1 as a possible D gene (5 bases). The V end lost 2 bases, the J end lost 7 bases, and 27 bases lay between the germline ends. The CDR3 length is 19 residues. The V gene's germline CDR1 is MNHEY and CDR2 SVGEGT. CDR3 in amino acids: CASSYPKKDSARFFNEQFF. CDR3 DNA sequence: TGTGCCAGCAGTTACCCAAAAAAAGACAGTGCACGGTTTTTTAATGAGCAGTTCTTC.

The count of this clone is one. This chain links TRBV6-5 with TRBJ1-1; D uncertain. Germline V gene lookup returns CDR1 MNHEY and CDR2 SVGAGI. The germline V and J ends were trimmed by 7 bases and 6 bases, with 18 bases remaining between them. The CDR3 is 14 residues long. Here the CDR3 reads CASTEGGTGAEAFF. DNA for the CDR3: TGTGCCAGCACCGAGGGAGGCACGGGAGCTGAAGCTTTCTTT.

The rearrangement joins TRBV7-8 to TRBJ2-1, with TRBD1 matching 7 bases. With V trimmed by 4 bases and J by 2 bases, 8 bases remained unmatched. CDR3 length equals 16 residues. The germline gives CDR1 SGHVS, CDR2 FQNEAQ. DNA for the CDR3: TGTGCCAGCAGCTCCGGGACAGTCTCGCCCTACAATGAGCAGTTCTTC. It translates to CASSSGTVSPYNEQFF.

CDR3 nucleotide sequence: TGTGCCAGTACCCCGAGGCAGGGGATGGATCAGCCCCAGCATTTT. Translated: CASTPRQGMDQPQHF. The chain recombines TRBV19 with TRBJ1-5, with D perhaps matching TRBD1 (6 bases). This CDR3 spans 15 amino acids. V gave up 7 bases and J gave up 5 bases, with 18 bases separating them. Germline assignment: CDR1 LNHDA and CDR2 SQIVND (reference sequence).

The CDR3 region is CASSLPGLETQYF. The CDR3 coding sequence is TGTGCCAGCAGTTTACCCGGGTTGGAGACCCAGTACTTC. The chain combines TRBV12-3 or TRBV12-4 with TRBJ2-5; D is uncertain. Between the trimmed V and J ends, which lost 2 bases and 5 bases, there was a span of 9 bases. The CDR3 runs 13 residues.

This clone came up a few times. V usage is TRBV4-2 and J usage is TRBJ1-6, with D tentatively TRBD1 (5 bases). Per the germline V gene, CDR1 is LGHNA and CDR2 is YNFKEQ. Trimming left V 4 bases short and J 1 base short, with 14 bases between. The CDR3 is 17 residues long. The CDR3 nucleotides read TGTGCCAGCAGCCCGACGGCAGGGTCTTCCTATAATTCACCCCTCCACTTT. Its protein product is CASSPTAGSSYNSPLHF.

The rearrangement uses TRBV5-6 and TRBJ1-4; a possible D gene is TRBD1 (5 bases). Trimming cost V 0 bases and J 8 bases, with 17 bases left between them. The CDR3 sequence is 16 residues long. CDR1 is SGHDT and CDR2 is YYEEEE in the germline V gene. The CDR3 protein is CASSLGSLRGGEKLFF. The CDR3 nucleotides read TGTGCCAGCAGCTTGGGAAGCTTGAGGGGAGGGGAAAAACTGTTTTTT.

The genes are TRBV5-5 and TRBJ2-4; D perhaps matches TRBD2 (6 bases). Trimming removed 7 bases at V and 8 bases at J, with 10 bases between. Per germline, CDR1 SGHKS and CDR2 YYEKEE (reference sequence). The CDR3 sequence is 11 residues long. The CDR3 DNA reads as TGTGCCAGCGGGGGGAAATACATTCAGTACTTC. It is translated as CASGGKYIQYF.

CDR3: CASTESGSGSYGYTF. The CDR3, as DNA: TGTGCCAGCACCGAGTCAGGCTCGGGAAGCTATGGCTACACCTTC. J is TRBJ1-2 and V is TRBV6-5; D not certain. Per germline, CDR1 MNHEY and CDR2 SVGAGI. Trimming shortened V by 7 bases and J by 4 bases, and 19 bases separated the two germline ends. The CDR3 is 15 amino acids.

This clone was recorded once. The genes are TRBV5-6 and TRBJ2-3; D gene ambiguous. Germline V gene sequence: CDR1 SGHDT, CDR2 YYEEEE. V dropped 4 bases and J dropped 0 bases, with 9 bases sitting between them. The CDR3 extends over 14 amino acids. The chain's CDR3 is CASSSPRSTDTQYF. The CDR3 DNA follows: TGTGCCAGCAGCAGTCCTAGGAGCACAGATACGCAGTATTTT.

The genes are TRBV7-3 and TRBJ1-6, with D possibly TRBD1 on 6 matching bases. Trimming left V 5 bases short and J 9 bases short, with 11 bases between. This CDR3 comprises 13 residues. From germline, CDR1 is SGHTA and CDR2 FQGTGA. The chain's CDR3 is CASSTQDSSPLHF. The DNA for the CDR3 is TGTGCCAGCAGCACCCAGGACAGTTCACCCCTCCACTTT.

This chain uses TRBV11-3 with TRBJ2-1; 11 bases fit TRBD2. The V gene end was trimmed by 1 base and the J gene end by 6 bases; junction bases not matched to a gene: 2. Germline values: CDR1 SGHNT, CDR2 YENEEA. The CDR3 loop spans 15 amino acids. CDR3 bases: TGTGCCAGCAGCTTAGGACTAGCGGGGACCAATGAGCAGTTCTTC. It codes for CASSLGLAGTNEQFF.

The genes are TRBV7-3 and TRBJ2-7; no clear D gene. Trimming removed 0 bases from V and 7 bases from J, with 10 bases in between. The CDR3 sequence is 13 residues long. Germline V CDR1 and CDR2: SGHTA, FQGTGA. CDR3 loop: CASSLTAHGEQYF. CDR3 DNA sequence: TGTGCCAGCAGCTTAACGGCCCACGGGGAGCAGTACTTC.

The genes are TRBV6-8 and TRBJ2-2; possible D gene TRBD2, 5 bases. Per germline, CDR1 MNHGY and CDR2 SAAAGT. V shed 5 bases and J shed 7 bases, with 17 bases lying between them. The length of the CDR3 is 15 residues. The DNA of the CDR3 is TGTGCCAGCAGTATGTATGGTCCTGGAGGCGGGGAGCTGTTTTTT. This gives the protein CASSMYGPGGGELFF.

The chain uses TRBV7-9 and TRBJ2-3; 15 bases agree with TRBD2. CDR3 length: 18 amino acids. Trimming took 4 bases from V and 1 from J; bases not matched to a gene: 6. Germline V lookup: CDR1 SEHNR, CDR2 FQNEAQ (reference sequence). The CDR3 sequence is CASSSRTSGGARTDTQYF. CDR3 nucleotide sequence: TGTGCCAGCAGCTCACGGACTAGCGGGGGGGCCCGCACAGATACGCAGTATTTT.

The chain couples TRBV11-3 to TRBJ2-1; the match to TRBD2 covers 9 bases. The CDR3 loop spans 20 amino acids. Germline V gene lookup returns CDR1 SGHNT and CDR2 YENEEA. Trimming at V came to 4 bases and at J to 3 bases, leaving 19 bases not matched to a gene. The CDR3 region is CASSSPLGAGGVLRYNEQFF. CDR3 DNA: TGTGCCAGCAGCTCGCCGCTGGGGGCGGGAGGGGTTCTGCGCTACAATGAGCAGTTCTTC.

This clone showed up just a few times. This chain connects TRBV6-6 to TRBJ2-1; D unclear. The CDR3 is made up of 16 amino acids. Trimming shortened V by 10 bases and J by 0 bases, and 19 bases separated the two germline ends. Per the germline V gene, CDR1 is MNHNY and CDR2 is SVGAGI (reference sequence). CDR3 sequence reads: CATLQTDLSSYNEQFF. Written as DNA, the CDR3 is TGTGCCACCCTGCAGACCGACTTAAGCTCCTACAATGAGCAGTTCTTC.

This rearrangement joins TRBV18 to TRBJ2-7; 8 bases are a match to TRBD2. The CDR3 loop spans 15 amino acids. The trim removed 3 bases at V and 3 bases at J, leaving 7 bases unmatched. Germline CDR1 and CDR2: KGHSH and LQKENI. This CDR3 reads CASSPTSGVNYEQYF. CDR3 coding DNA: TGTGCCAGCTCACCCACTAGCGGCGTTAACTACGAGCAGTACTTC.

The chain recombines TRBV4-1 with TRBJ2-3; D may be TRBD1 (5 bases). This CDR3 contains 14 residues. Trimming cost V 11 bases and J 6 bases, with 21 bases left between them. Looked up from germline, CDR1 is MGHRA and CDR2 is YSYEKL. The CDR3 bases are TGCGCCTCCGCCCGACAGACGAGTATGGATACGCAGTATTTT. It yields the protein CASARQTSMDTQYF.

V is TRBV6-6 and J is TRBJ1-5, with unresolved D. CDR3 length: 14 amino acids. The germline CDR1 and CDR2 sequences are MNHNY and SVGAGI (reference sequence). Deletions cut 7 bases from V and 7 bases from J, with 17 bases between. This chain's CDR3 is CASTHSEEGQPQHF. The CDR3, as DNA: TGTGCCAGCACCCATTCGGAGGAGGGACAGCCCCAGCATTTT.

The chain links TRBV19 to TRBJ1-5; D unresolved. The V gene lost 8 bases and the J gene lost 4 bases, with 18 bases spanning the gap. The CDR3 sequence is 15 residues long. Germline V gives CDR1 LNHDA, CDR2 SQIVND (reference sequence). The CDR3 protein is CASLPRRSSNQPQHF. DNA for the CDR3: TGTGCCAGTCTCCCGAGACGGAGCTCGAATCAGCCCCAGCATTTT.

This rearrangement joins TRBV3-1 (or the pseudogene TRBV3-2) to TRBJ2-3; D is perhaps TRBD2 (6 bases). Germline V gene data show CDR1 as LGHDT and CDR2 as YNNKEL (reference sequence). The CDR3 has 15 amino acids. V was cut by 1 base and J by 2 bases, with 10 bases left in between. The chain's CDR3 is CASSQARGLTDTQYF. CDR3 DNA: TGTGCCAGCAGCCAAGCTAGGGGACTCACAGATACGCAGTATTTT.

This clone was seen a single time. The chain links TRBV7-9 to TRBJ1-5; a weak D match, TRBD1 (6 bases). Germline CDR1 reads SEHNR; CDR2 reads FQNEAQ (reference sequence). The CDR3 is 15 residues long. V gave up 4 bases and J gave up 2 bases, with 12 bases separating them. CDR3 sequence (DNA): TGTGCCAGCAGCTCCGAGGGGGGGGGCAATCAGCCCCAGCATTTT. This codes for CASSSEGGGNQPQHF.